The sequence of this T cell receptor (beta chain) was determined in a study of T-cell reconstitution after alpha-beta-depleted transplantation in children. This clonotype has more than one count but fewer than ten. Preparing the TCRbeta library involved the use of unique molecular identifiers. TCRdb fed the PCR reads into MiXCR, producing one record per CDR3 protein. The top ten hold approximately 1.1% of the sample, which has 600,000 to 700,000 distinct CDR3 sequences, approximately 16% seen once. The germline CDR1 and CDR2 sequences are GTSNPN and SVGIG (reference sequence). Trimming stripped 1 base from V and 1 base from J, with 10 bases between. The CDR3 is 14 amino acids.

This material consisted of PBMCs from the stem cell graft donor, taken from the stem cell graft. The receptor's source is a human donor who donated a stem cell graft to a child with acute myeloid leukemia. The chain links TRBV30 to TRBJ2-5, with D unclear. CDR3: CAWSGTGFQETQYF. The DNA for the CDR3 is TGTGCCTGGAGTGGAACCGGGTTCCAAGAGACCCAGTACTTC.